One T cell receptor (beta chain) is described in this entry. Its cognate antigen is unknown. CDR1 is SGHRS and CDR2 is YFSETQ in the germline V gene. V gave up 4 bases and J gave up 0 bases; unmatched junction bases: 9. CDR3 length: 16 amino acids. The data were taken from a study of T cells and copy number aberrations in small-cell lung cancer. Study observations and caveats: Versus adjacent lung, tumor T-cell richness and clonality were lower; density nonsignificantly. Sequencing artifacts are a known risk, since all specimens were formalin-fixed paraffin-embedded.

The protocol was immunoSEQ multiplex PCR, while the TCRdb copy is restricted to in-frame clones and leaves out a portion. The sample records some 270 clones, around 87% being singletons. Every patient either smoked or had heavy second-hand smoke exposure. The chain has TRBV5-1 and TRBJ2-7, with 8 bases fitting TRBD2. The source of this sequence is a woman in her 70s with small cell lung cancer. The source material was tumor tissue. CDR3 nucleotides: TGCGCCAGCAGCCCGGAAGCGGGAGTGAGCTCCTACGAGCAGTACTTC. Translating it yields CASSPEAGVSSYEQYF.